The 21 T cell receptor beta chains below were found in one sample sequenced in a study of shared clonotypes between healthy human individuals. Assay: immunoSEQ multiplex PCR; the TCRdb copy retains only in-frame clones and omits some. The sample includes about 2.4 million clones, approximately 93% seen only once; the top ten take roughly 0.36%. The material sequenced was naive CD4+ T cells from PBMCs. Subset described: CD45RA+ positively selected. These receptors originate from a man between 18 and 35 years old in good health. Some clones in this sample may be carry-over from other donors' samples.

In DNA, the CDR3 is TGTGCCAGCACCGCGACAGGCCTGGAGCCCCAGCATTTT. Translated, it gives CASTATGLEPQHF. This chain joins TRBV6-1 and TRBJ1-5, with D perhaps TRBD1 (6 bases). V lost 7 bases and J 8 bases, leaving 15 bases between the germline ends. This CDR3 contains 13 residues. Germline lookup yields CDR1 MNHNS and CDR2 SASEGT.

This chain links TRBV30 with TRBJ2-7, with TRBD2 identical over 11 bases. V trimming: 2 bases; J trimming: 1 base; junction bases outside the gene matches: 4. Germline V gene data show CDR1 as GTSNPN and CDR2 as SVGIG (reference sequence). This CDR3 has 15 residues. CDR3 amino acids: CAWSSASGRSYEQYF. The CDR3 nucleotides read TGTGCCTGGAGTTCAGCTAGCGGGAGGTCCTACGAGCAGTACTTC.

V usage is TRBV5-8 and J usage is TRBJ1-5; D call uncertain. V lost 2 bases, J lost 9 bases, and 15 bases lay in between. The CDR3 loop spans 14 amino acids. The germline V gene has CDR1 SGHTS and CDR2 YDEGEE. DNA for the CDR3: TGTGCCAGCAGCTTTCTGAGCGGAGCGGGGCCCCAGCATTTT. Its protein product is CASSFLSGAGPQHF.

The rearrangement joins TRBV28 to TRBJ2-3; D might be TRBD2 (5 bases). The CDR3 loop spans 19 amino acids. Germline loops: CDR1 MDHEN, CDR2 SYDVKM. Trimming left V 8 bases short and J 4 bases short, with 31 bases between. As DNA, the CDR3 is TGTGCCAGCCGCGCGAAAGTGAGGGAGCCGCGGGTAAAGGCAGATACGCAGTATTTT. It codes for CASRAKVREPRVKADTQYF.

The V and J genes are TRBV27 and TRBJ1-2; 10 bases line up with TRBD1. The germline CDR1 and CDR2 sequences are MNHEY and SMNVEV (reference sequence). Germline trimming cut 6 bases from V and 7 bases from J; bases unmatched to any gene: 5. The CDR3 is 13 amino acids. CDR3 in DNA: TGTGCCAGCAGCCAAGACAGGGGGCTTGGCTACACCTTC. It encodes CASSQDRGLGYTF.

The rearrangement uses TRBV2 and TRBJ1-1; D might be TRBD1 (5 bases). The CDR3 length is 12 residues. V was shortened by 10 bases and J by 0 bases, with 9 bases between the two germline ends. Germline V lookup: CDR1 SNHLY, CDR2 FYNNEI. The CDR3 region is CATQTVNTEAFF. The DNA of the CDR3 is TGTGCCACTCAGACAGTGAACACTGAAGCTTTCTTT.

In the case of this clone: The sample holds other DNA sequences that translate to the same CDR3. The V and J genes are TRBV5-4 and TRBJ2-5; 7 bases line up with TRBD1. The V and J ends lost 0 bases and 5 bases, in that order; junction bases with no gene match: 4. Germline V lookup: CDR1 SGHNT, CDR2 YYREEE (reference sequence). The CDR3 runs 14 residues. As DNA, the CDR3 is TGTGCCAGCAGCTTGGGGGGACAGCAGGAGACCCAGTACTTC. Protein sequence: CASSLGGQQETQYF. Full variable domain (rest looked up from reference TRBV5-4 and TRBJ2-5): ETGVTQSPTHLIKTRGQQVTLRCSSQSGHNTVSWYQQALGQGPQFIFQYYREEENGRGNFPPRFSGLQFPNYSSELNVNALELDDSALYLCASSLGGQQETQYFGPGTRLLVL.

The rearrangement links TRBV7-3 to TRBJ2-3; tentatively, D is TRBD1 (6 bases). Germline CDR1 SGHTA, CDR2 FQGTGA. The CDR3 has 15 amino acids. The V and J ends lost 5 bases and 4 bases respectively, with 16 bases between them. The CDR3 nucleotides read TGTGCCAGCAGCAAATACCAGGGGAGTGCAGATACGCAGTATTTT. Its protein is CASSKYQGSADTQYF.

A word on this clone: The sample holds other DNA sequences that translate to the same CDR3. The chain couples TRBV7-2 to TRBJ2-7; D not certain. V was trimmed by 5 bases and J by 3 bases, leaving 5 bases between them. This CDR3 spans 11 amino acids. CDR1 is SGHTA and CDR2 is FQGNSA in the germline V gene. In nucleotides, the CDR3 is TGTGCCAGCAGCACCTACTACGAGCAGTACTTC. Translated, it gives CASSTYYEQYF.

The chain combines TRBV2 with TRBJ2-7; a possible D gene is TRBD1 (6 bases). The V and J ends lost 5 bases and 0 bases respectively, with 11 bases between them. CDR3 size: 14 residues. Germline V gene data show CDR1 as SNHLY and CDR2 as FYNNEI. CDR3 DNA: TGTGCCAGCAGTTCCCCAGGGGACTCCTACGAGCAGTACTTC. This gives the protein CASSSPGDSYEQYF.

The CDR3 spells CASSFSRSPYTGELFF. The CDR3 nucleotides are TGTGCCAGCAGCTTCTCCCGCTCGCCTTACACCGGGGAGCTGTTTTTT. The chain recombines TRBV7-2 with TRBJ2-2, with D unclear. The CDR3 runs to 16 residues. Trimming removed 3 bases at V and 3 bases at J, with 14 bases between. The germline gives CDR1 SGHTA, CDR2 FQGNSA.

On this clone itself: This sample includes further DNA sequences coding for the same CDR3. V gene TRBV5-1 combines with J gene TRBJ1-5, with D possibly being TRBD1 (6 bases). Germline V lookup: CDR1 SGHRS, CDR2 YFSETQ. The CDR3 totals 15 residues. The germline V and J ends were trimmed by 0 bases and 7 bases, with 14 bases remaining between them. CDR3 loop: CASSLEGDPRQPQHF. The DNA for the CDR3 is TGCGCCAGCAGCTTGGAGGGGGACCCCAGGCAGCCCCAGCATTTT.

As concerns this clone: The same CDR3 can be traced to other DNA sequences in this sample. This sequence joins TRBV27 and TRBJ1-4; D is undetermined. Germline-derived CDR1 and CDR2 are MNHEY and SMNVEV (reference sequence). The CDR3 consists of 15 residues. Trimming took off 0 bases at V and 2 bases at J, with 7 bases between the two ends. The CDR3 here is CASSLSGRTNEKLFF. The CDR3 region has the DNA TGTGCCAGCAGTTTATCAGGGAGGACTAATGAAAAACTGTTTTTT. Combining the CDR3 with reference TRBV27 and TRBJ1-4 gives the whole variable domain EAQVTQNPRYLITVTGKKLTVTCSQNMNHEYMSWYRQDPGLGLRQIYYSMNVEVTDKGDVPEGYKVSRKEKRNFPLILESPSPNQTSLYFCASSLSGRTNEKLFFGSGTQLSVL.

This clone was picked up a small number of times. The CDR3 DNA sequence: TGTGCCAGCAGCTTTCCCCACCCGGGCTCTGCTTTCTTT. It codes for CASSFPHPGSAFF. This chain uses TRBV7-9 with TRBJ1-1; no reliable D call. V was trimmed by 3 bases and J by 11 bases, leaving 16 bases between them. The CDR3 has 13 residues. Germline CDR1 and CDR2: SEHNR and FQNEAQ (reference sequence).

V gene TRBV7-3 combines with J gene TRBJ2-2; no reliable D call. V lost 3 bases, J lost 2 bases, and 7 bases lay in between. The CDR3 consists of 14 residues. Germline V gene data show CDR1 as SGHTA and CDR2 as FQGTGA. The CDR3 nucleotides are TGTGCCAGCAGCTTCGACAAAAACACCGGGGAGCTGTTTTTT. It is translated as CASSFDKNTGELFF.

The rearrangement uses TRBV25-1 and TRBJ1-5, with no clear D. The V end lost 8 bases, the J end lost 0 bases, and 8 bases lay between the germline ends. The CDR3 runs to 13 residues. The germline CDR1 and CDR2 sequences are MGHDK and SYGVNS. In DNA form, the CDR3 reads TGTGCCAGCTCAAGGCATAGCAATCAGCCCCAGCATTTT. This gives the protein CASSRHSNQPQHF.

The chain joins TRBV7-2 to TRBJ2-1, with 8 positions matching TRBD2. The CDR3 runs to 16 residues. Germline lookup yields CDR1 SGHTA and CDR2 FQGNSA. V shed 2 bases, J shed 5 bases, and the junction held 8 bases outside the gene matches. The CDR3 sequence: CASSLLGIAGNNEQFF. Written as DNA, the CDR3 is TGTGCCAGCAGCTTATTAGGAATAGCGGGAAACAATGAGCAGTTCTTC.

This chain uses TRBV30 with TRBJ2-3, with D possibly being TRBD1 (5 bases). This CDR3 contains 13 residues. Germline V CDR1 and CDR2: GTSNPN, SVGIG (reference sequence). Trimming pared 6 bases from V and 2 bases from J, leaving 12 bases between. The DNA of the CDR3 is TGTGCCTGTGGACAAGATGCCACAGATACGCAGTATTTT. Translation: CACGQDATDTQYF.

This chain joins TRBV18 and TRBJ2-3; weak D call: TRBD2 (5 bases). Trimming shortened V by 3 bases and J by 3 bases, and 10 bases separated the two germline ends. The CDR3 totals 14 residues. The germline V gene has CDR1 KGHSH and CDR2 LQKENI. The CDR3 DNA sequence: TGTGCCAGCTCACCGGGAGTCAGAACAGATACGCAGTATTTT. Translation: CASSPGVRTDTQYF.

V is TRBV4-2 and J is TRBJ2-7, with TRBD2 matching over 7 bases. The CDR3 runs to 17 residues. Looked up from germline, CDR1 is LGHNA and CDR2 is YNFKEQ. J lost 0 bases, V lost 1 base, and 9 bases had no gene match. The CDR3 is CASSQGGGTGISYEQYF. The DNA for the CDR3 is TGTGCCAGCAGCCAAGGGGGGGGGACGGGCATCTCCTACGAGCAGTACTTC.

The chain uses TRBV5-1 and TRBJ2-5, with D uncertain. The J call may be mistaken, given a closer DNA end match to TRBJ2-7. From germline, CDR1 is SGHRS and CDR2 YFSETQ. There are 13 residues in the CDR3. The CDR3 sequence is CASSLRRAYEQYF. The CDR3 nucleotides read TGCGCCAGCAGCCTCCGACGAGCCTACGAGCAGTACTTC.